This passage covers 3 T cell receptor beta chains from one sample sequenced in a study of T cells in Graves' hyperthyroidism and ophthalmopathy. TCR beta CDR3 regions were amplified from RNA. Researchers ran a first-round RT-PCR on the TCR CDR3 using the HTBI primer set. Via MiXCR, TCRdb re-called the multiplex PCR reads, giving one row per CDR3 protein. The sample lists 700,000 or so distinct CDR3 sequences, more than 14% occurring once. The sequenced sample consisted of blood. Receptor source: a woman aged 45-65 years with Graves' ophthalmopathy.

A few counts support this clonotype. The rearrangement joins TRBV4-3 to TRBJ2-2; D unclear. Germline CDR1 and CDR2: LGHNA and YSLEER. The CDR3 spans 13 residues. V lost 2 bases to trimming and J lost 6 bases, with 7 bases between them. CDR3 nucleotide sequence: TGCGCCAGCAGCCAATCTAGGGCCGGGGAGCTGTTTTTT. It codes for CASSQSRAGELFF.

This clonotype was detected ten times or more. This rearrangement joins TRBV6-1 to TRBJ1-1; 9 positions agree with TRBD1. This CDR3 has 14 amino acids. Germline lookup yields CDR1 MNHNS and CDR2 SASEGT. J lost 7 bases, V lost 6 bases, and 9 bases had no gene match. The CDR3 nucleotides read TGTGCCAGCAGCTTGGGACAGGGCGTTGGTGAAGCTTTCTTT. This sequence encodes CASSLGQGVGEAFF.

This clonotype has only a few counts. The gene calls are TRBV20-1 and TRBJ1-5; D not certain. The V and J ends lost 5 bases and 3 bases respectively, with 11 bases between them. The CDR3 is made up of 13 amino acids. The germline V gene has CDR1 DFQATT and CDR2 SNEGSKA (reference sequence). CDR3 DNA: TGCAGTGCTCTCGGTACAGTCAATCAGCCCCAGCATTTT. Translated: CSALGTVNQPQHF.